This T cell receptor (beta chain) was captured in a study of T-cell memory formation after mild COVID-19. At the level of the study: Largely, TCR clusters stayed within a single donor.

This clonotype was seen only a few times. Trimming cost V 0 bases and J 5 bases, with 13 bases left between them. The CDR3 is 15 residues long. The germline V gene encodes CDR1 MNHEY and CDR2 SVGAGI. TCR alpha and TCR beta cDNA libraries carrying sample barcodes and UMIs were produced by 5'RACE using constant-segment primers. TCRdb re-derived calls from the 5' RACE reads in MiXCR, one entry per CDR3 protein. The table records about 350,000 distinct CDR3 sequences, around an eighth of them present only once. This chain connects TRBV6-5 to TRBJ1-1; the D is unclear. This TCR was sampled from a man younger than 35 who had mild COVID-19 (a few samples of this study predate the infection). Cell type and time point are not known. Sequencing input: PBMCs or a T cell subset sorted from them (not recorded which). The CDR3 here is CASSYSWGGGTEAFF. As DNA, the CDR3 is TGTGCCAGCAGTTACTCGTGGGGAGGAGGGACTGAAGCTTTCTTT.